The 6 T cell receptor beta chains given below trace back to one sample, sequenced in a study of early T cells in non-severe SARS-CoV-2 infection. TCRdb redid the calling of the 5' RACE reads with MiXCR, one entry per CDR3 protein. Of 26,000 or so distinct CDR3 sequences listed, roughly 4.5% are singletons. The starting material was whole blood, obtained at baseline. Every receptor here comes from an adult who was a healthcare worker with PCR-confirmed SARS-CoV-2 infection or an uninfected control (not recorded which).

The table lists this clonotype with many counts. This chain joins TRBV12-3 or TRBV12-4 and TRBJ2-7; D call uncertain. The CDR3 contains 15 residues. Trimming removed 2 bases at V and 0 bases at J, with 11 bases between. CDR3 amino acids: CASSLSNGFSYEQYF. The CDR3, as DNA: TGTGCCAGCAGTTTATCTAACGGGTTCTCCTACGAGCAGTACTTC.

This clonotype was seen repeatedly, ten times or more. V is TRBV9 and J is TRBJ2-1; 9 bases are shared with TRBD2. After removal of 1 base from V and 7 bases from J, the junction contained 6 bases not matched to a gene. The CDR3 runs to 15 residues. Germline CDR1 and CDR2: SGDLS and YYNGEE. CDR3 bases: TGTGCCAGCAGCGTACAGGCGGGGGGGCGAAATGAGCAGTTCTTC. Translating gives CASSVQAGGRNEQFF.

This clonotype was recorded at least ten times. J is TRBJ2-7 and V is TRBV10-3; D unresolved. Trimming stripped 6 bases from V and 1 base from J, with 19 bases between. This CDR3 has 16 residues. CDR1 and CDR2 (germline): ENHRY, SYGVKD. Written as DNA, the CDR3 is TGTGCCATCAGATTTGGGCTACCTCCGCTTTCCTACGAGCAGTACTTC. As protein: CAIRFGLPPLSYEQYF.

This clonotype came up many times. V is TRBV5-4 and J is TRBJ2-3; D gene ambiguous. There are 14 residues in the CDR3. Deletions cut 1 base from V and 1 base from J, with 7 bases between. The germline CDR1 and CDR2 sequences are SGHNT and YYREEE (reference sequence). The CDR3 region is CASSLRRGTDTQYF. The CDR3 DNA sequence: TGTGCCAGCAGCTTGAGAAGGGGCACAGATACGCAGTATTTT. The full variable domain, with the rest looked up from reference TRBV5-4 and TRBJ2-3, is ETGVTQSPTHLIKTRGQQVTLRCSSQSGHNTVSWYQQALGQGPQFIFQYYREEENGRGNFPPRFSGLQFPNYSSELNVNALELDDSALYLCASSLRRGTDTQYFGPGTRLTVL.

This chain links TRBV20-1 with TRBJ2-3; D perhaps matches TRBD1 (6 bases). Germline V gene sequence: CDR1 DFQATT, CDR2 SNEGSKA (reference sequence). V lost 3 bases and J lost 2, with 12 bases in between. CDR3 length equals 14 residues. The chain's CDR3 is CSARGADNTDTQYF. DNA for the CDR3: TGCAGTGCTAGGGGGGCAGACAACACAGATACGCAGTATTTT.

This clonotype occurred many times. The rearrangement links TRBV7-9 to TRBJ1-2, with D maybe TRBD1 (5 bases). CDR1 is SEHNR, CDR2 FQNEAQ, per germline (reference sequence). The germline V and J ends were trimmed by 5 bases and 5 bases, with 15 bases remaining between them. CDR3 size: 14 residues. The CDR3 nucleotides read TGTGCCAGCAGCCAACTGGGGCCAGGGTATGGCTACACCTTC. Its translation is CASSQLGPGYGYTF. The full variable domain, in which reference TRBV7-9 and TRBJ1-2 provide the parts outside the CDR3, is DTGVSQNPRHKITKRGQNVTFRCDPISEHNRLYWYRQTLGQGPEFLTYFQNEAQLEKSRLLSDRFSAERPKGSFSTLEIQRTEQGDSAMYLCASSQLGPGYGYTFGSGTRLTVV.